Shown below are 3 T cell receptor beta chains from a single sample sequenced in a study of CD8+CD57+ T cells in acquired aplastic anemia. Genomic DNA acted as the template from which TCR beta VDJ combination and CDR3 sequence profiling were carried out. TCRdb called the reads again in MiXCR, with one record for every CDR3 protein. Among roughly 300,000 distinct CDR3 sequences, 55% to 60% were seen once, and the ten largest hold 8%. The sample consisted of sorted CD4+, CD8+, or CD8+CD57+ T cells (not recorded which) from PBMCs. The receptors derive from a human donor with severe aplastic anemia or a healthy control (not recorded which).

This clonotype was counted at least ten times. The chain employs TRBV9 and TRBJ2-3, with D perhaps TRBD2 (5 bases). CDR1 SGDLS and CDR2 YYNGEE come from the germline V gene. This CDR3 has 14 amino acids. V shed 4 bases and J shed 0 bases, with 9 bases lying between them. CDR3 in amino acids: CASSLRTSTDTQYF. CDR3 nucleotide sequence: TGTGCCAGCAGCCTACGGACTAGCACAGATACGCAGTATTTT.

Concerning this clonotype: A much larger clone lies a single base off, so this may be a read error. The CDR3 end shows no conserved phenylalanine or tryptophan, and so a read error is likely. V usage is TRBV14 and J usage is TRBJ1-2, with D possibly TRBD1 on 6 matching bases. CDR1 and CDR2 (germline): SGHDN, FVKESK. This CDR3 contains 15 residues. Trimming pared 3 bases from V and 5 bases from J, leaving 16 bases between. The CDR3 spells CASSHSTGSSYGYTL. The CDR3 DNA reads as TGTGCCAGCAGCCACAGTACAGGGTCGTCTTATGGCTACACCCTC.

This clonotype appeared many times. This chain uses TRBV15 with TRBJ1-3, with D uncertain. Germline CDR1 and CDR2: LNHNV and YYDKDF (reference sequence). V was trimmed by 0 bases and J by 7 bases, leaving 4 bases between them. The length of the CDR3 is 12 residues. The CDR3 loop reads CATSRDRNTIYF. The DNA of the CDR3 is TGTGCCACCAGCAGAGATCGCAACACCATATATTTT.